This paragraph covers one T cell receptor (beta chain) sequence. Sequencing used immunoSEQ multiplex PCR; TCRdb keeps in-frame clones, though not all of them. This table has about 79,000 clones, 62% appearing once. The CDR3 has 15 residues. Germline CDR1 MGHRA, CDR2 YSYEKL. Trimming cost V 4 bases and J 0 bases; bases outside gene matches: 3. Each of the donors was a healthy adult who was HIV-negative and had not had a recent acute infection or vaccination. CD8 memory was a combination that joined CD45RO+ cells with CCR7-negative CD45RA+ TemRA cells. These data belong to a study of shared clonotypes between healthy human individuals.

The sample comprised memory CD8+ T cells sorted from blood. Subset specified: CD45RO+ cells pooled with CCR7-negative TemRA cells. This rearrangement joins TRBV4-1 to TRBJ1-1; 9 nucleotides align to TRBD1. The TCR sequence derives from a man younger than 45 in good health. The DNA for the CDR3 is TGCGCCAGCAGCCCCGGACAGGGGCTGAACACTGAAGCTTTCTTT. Amino acid sequence: CASSPGQGLNTEAFF.